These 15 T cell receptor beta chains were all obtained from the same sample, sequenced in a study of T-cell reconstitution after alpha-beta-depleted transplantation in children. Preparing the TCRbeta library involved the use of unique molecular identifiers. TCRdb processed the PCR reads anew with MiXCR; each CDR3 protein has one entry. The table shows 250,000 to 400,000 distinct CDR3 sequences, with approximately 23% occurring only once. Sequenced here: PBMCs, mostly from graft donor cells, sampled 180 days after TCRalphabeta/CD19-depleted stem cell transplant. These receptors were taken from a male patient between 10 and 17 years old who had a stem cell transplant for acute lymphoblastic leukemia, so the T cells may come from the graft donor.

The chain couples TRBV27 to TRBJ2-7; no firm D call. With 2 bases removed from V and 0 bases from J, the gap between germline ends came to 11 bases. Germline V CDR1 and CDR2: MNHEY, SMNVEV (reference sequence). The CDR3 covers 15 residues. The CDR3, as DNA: TGTGCCAGCAGTTTAGTTGGGCCCCACTCCTACGAGCAGTACTTC. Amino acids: CASSLVGPHSYEQYF.

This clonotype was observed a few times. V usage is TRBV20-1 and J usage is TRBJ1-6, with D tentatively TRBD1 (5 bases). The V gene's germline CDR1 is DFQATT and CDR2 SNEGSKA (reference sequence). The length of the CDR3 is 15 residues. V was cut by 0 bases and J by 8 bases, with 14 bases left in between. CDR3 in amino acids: CSARDNRGGHSPLHF. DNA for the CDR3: TGCAGTGCTAGAGATAATCGGGGGGGACATTCACCCCTCCACTTT.

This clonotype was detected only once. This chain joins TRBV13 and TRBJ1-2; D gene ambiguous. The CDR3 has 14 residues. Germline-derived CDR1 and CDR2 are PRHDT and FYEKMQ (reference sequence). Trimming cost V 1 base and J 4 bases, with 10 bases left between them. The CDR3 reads CASSLAGLSYGYTF. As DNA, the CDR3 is TGTGCCAGCAGCTTAGCCGGACTGTCCTATGGCTACACCTTC.

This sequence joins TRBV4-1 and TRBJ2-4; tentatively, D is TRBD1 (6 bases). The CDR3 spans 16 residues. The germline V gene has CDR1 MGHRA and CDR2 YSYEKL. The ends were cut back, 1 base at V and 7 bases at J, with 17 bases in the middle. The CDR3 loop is CASSQVLGAGGNIQYF. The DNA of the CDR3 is TGCGCCAGCAGCCAAGTGTTGGGGGCCGGTGGGAACATTCAGTACTTC.

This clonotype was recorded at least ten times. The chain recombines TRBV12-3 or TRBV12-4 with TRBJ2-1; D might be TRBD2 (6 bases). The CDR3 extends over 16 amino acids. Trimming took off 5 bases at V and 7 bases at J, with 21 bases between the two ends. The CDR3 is CASSHLGTWGPNEQFF. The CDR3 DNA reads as TGTGCCAGCAGTCACCTCGGGACTTGGGGCCCTAATGAGCAGTTCTTC.

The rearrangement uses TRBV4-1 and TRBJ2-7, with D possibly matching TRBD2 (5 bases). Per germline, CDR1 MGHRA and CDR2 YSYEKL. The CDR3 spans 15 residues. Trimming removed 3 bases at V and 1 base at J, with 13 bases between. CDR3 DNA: TGCGCCAGCAGCCAGGTCCTAGCAATTTCCTACGAGCAGTACTTC. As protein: CASSQVLAISYEQYF.

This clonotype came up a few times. CDR3 sequence (DNA): TGTGCCAGCAGCCAAGATAGGGTTACAGATACGCAGTATTTT. It yields the protein CASSQDRVTDTQYF. This rearrangement joins TRBV3-1 to TRBJ2-3; the D is unclear. The germline V gene encodes CDR1 LGHDT and CDR2 YNNKEL (reference sequence). This CDR3 region has 14 residues. V dropped 0 bases and J dropped 3 bases, with 7 bases sitting between them.

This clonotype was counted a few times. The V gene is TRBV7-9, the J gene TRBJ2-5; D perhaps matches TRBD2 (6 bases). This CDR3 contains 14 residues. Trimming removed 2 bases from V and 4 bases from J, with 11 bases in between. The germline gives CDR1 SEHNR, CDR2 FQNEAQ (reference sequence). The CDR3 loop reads CASSLMGGIETQYF. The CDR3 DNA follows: TGTGCCAGCAGCTTAATGGGGGGTATAGAGACCCAGTACTTC.

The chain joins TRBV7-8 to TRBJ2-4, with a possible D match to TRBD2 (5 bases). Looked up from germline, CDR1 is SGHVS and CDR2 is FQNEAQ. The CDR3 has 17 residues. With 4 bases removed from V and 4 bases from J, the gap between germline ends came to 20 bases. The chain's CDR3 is CASSSTPAVPKKNIQYF. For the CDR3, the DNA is TGTGCCAGCAGCTCTACCCCAGCGGTCCCTAAAAAAAACATTCAGTACTTC. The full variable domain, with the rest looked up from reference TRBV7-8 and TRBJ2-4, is GAGVSQSPRYKVAKRGQDVALRCDPISGHVSLFWYQQALGQGPEFLTYFQNEAQLDKSGLPSDRFFAERPEGSVSTLKIQRTQQEDSAVYLCASSSTPAVPKKNIQYFGAGTRLSVL.

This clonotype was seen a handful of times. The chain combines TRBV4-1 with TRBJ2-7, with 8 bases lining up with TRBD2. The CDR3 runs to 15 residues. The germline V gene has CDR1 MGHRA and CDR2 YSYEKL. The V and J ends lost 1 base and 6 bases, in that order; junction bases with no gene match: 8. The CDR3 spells CASSQAGLAHGEQYF. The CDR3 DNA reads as TGCGCCAGCAGCCAAGCTGGACTAGCTCATGGCGAGCAGTACTTC.

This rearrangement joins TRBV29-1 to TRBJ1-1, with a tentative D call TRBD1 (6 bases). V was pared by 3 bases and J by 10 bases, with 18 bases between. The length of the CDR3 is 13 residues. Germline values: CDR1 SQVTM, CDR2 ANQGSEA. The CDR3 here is CSVDRQEGLGAFF. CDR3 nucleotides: TGCAGCGTTGATAGACAGGAGGGCCTCGGAGCTTTCTTT. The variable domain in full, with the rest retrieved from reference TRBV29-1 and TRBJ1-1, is SAVISQKPSRDICQRGTSLTIQCQVDSQVTMMFWYRQQPGQSLTLIATANQGSEATYESGFVIDKFPISRPNLTFSTLTVSNMSPEDSSIYLCSVDRQEGLGAFFGQGTRLTVV.

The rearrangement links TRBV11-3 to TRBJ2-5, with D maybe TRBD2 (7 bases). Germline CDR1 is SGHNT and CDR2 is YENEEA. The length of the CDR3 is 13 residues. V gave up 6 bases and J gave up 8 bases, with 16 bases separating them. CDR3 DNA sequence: TGTGCCAGCAGGGGCGGGGGCCAGGACACCCAGTACTTC. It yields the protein CASRGGGQDTQYF.

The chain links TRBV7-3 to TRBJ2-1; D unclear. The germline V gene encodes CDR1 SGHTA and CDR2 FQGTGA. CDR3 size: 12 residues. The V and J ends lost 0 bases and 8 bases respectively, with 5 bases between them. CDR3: CASSLTRYEQFF. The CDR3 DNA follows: TGTGCCAGCAGCTTAACTAGATATGAGCAGTTCTTC.

The CDR3 loop is CSVGLGRNTEAFF. The DNA of the CDR3 is TGCAGCGTTGGGTTGGGGAGAAACACTGAAGCTTTCTTT. The chain couples TRBV29-1 to TRBJ1-1; D unclear. V lost 4 bases to trimming and J lost 2 bases, with 11 bases between them. Germline V CDR1 and CDR2: SQVTM, ANQGSEA. This CDR3 spans 13 amino acids.

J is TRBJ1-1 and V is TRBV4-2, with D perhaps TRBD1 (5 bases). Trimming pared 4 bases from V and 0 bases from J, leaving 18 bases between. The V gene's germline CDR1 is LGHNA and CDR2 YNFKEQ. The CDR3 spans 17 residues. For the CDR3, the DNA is TGTGCCAGCAGCCCTAAAGTAGGGGCGAGGGTGAACACTGAAGCTTTCTTT. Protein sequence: CASSPKVGARVNTEAFF.